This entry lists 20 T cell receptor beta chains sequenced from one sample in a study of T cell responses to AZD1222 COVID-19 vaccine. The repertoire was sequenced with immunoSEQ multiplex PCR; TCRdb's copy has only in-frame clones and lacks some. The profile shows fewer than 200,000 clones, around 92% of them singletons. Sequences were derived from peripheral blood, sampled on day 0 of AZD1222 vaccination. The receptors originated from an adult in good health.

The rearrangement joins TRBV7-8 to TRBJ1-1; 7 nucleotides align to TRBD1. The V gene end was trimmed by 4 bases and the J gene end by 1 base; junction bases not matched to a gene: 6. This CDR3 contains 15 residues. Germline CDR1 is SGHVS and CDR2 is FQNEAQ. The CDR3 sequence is CASSSAGTANTEAFF. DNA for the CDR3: TGTGCCAGCAGCTCCGCCGGGACAGCGAACACTGAAGCTTTCTTT.

The CDR3 loop is CASSPSGAYNEQFF. The CDR3 bases are TGTGCCAGCTCACCGTCAGGGGCCTACAATGAGCAGTTCTTC. The chain combines TRBV18 with TRBJ2-1; perhaps TRBD1 as D (6 bases). V was pared by 3 bases and J by 2 bases, with 8 bases between. The CDR3 spans 14 residues. The germline V gene has CDR1 KGHSH and CDR2 LQKENI.

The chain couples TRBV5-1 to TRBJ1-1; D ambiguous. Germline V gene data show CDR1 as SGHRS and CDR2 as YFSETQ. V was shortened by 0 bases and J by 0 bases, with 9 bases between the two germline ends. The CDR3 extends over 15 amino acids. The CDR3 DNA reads TGCGCCAGCAGCTTGGTTTCAGAGATGAACACTGAAGCTTTCTTT. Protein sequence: CASSLVSEMNTEAFF. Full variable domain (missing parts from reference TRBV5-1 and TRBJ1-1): KAGVTQTPRYLIKTRGQQVTLSCSPISGHRSVSWYQQTPGQGLQFLFEYFSETQRNKGNFPGRFSGRQFSNSRSEMNVSTLELGDSALYLCASSLVSEMNTEAFFGQGTRLTVV.

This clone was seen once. The CDR3: CASSIRVARGQPQHF. The CDR3 DNA reads as TGTGCCAGTAGTATACGGGTGGCCCGTGGGCAGCCCCAGCATTTT. The rearrangement links TRBV19 to TRBJ1-5; D not certain. From germline, CDR1 is LNHDA and CDR2 SQIVND (reference sequence). V was cut by 2 bases and J by 7 bases, with 15 bases left in between. CDR3 length equals 15 residues.

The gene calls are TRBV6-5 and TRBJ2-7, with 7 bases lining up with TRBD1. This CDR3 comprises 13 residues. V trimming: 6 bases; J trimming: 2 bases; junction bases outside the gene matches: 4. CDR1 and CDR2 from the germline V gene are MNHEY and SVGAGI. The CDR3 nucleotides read TGTGCCAGCAGCTTCGGGACAGCCTACGAGCAGTACTTC. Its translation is CASSFGTAYEQYF.

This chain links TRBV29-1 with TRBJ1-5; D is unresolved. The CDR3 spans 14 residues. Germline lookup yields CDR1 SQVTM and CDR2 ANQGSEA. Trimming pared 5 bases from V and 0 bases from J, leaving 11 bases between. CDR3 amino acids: CSVQDGYSNQPQHF. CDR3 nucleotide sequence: TGCAGCGTTCAGGACGGCTATAGCAATCAGCCCCAGCATTTT.

CDR3 residues: CASSLGVPHNSPLHF. In nucleotides, the CDR3 is TGCGCCAGCAGCTTGGGTGTTCCTCATAATTCACCCCTCCACTTT. The chain uses TRBV5-1 and TRBJ1-6, with D hard to call. The CDR3 sequence is 15 residues long. Trimming removed 0 bases at V and 5 bases at J, with 9 bases between. CDR1 is SGHRS, CDR2 YFSETQ, per germline.

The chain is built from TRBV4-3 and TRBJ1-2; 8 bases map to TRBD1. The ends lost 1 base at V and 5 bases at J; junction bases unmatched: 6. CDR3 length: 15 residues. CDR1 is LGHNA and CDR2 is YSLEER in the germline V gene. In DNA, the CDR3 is TGCGCCAGCAGCCAAGCCGGACAGGGCCATTATGGCTACACCTTC. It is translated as CASSQAGQGHYGYTF.

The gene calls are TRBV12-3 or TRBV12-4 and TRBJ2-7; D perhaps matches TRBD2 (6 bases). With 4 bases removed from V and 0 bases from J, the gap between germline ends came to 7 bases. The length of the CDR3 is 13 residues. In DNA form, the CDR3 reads TGTGCCAGCAGTTCGGGACTCTCCTACGAGCAGTACTTC. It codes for CASSSGLSYEQYF.

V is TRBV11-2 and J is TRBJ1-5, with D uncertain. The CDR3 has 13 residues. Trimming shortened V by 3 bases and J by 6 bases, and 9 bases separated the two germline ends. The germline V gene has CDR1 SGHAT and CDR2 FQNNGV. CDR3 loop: CASSFGWLQPQHF. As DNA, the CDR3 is TGTGCCAGCAGCTTTGGCTGGCTTCAGCCCCAGCATTTT.

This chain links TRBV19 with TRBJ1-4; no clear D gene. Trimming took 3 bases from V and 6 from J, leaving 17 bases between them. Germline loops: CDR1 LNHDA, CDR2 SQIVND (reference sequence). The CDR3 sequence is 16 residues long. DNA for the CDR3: TGTGCCAGTAGTATCTGGGCCCAGGTCCCCGATGAAAAACTGTTTTTT. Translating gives CASSIWAQVPDEKLFF.

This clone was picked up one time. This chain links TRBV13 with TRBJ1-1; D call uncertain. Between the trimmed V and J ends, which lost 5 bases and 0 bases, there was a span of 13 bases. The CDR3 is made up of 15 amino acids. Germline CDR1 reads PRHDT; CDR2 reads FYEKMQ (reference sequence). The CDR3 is CASSQRGVLNTEAFF. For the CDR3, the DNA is TGTGCCAGCAGCCAACGTGGGGTCCTGAACACTGAAGCTTTCTTT. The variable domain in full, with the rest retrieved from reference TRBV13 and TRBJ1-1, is AAGVIQSPRHLIKEKRETATLKCYPIPRHDTVYWYQQGPGQDPQFLISFYEKMQSDKGSIPDRFSAQQFSDYHSELNMSSLELGDSALYFCASSQRGVLNTEAFFGQGTRLTVV.

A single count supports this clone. CDR3 sequence reads: CASSSGFYQPQHF. CDR3 bases: TGTGCCAGCAGCTCAGGGTTTTATCAGCCCCAGCATTTT. The rearrangement uses TRBV7-2 and TRBJ1-5; TRBD1 might be the D (5 bases). CDR1 and CDR2 from the germline V gene are SGHTA and FQGNSA. V was clipped by 4 bases and J by 5 bases, with 9 bases between them. The CDR3 is made up of 13 amino acids.

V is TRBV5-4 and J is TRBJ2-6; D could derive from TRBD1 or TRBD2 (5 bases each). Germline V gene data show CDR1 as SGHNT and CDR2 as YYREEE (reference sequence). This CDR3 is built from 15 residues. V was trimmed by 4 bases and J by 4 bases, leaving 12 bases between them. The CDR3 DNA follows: TGTGCCAGCAGCCCACCCCGGGACGGGGCCAACGTCCTGACTTTC. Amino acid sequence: CASSPPRDGANVLTF. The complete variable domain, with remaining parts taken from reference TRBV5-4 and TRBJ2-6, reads ETGVTQSPTHLIKTRGQQVTLRCSSQSGHNTVSWYQQALGQGPQFIFQYYREEENGRGNFPPRFSGLQFPNYSSELNVNALELDDSALYLCASSPPRDGANVLTFGAGSRLTVL.

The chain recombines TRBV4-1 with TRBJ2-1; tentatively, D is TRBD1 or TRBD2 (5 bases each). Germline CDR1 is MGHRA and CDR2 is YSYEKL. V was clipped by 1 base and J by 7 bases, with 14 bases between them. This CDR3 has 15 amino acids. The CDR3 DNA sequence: TGCGCCAGCAGCCAAGCAGGGTATAGAGGGAATGAGCAGTTCTTC. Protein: CASSQAGYRGNEQFF.

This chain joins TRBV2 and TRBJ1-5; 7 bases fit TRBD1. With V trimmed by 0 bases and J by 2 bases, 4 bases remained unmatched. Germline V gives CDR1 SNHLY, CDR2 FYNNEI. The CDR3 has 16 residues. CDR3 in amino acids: CASSEALGTGNQPQHF. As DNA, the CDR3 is TGTGCCAGCAGTGAAGCTTTAGGGACAGGCAATCAGCCCCAGCATTTT.

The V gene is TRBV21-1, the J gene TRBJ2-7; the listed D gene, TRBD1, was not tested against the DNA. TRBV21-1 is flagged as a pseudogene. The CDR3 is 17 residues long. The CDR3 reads CASSKVILGQGKYEQYF. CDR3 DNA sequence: TGTGCCAGCAGCAAAGTGATTCTCGGACAGGGGAAATACGAGCAGTACTTC.

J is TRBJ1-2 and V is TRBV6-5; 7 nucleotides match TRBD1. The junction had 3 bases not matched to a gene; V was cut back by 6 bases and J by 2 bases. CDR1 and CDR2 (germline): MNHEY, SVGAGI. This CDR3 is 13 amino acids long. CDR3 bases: TGTGCCAGCAGCGACAGGGAAAACTATGGCTACACCTTC. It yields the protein CASSDRENYGYTF.

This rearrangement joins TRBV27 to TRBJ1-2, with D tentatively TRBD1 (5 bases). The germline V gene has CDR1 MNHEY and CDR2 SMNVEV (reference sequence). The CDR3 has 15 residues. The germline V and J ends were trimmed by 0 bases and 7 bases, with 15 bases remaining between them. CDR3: CASSLSIGGVSGYTF. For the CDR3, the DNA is TGTGCCAGCAGTTTATCGATCGGGGGAGTTAGTGGCTACACCTTC.

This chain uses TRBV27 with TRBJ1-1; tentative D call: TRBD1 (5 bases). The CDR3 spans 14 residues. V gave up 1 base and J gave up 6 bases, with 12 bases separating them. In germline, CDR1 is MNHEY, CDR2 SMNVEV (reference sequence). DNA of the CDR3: TGTGCCAGCAGTTTATTCCAGGGTATGCCTGAAGCTTTCTTT. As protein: CASSLFQGMPEAFF.